The 21 T cell receptor beta chains listed next were all sequenced from one sample in a study of T cells in Graves' hyperthyroidism and ophthalmopathy. There were TCR beta CDR3 regions amplified from RNA transcripts. HTBI primers were employed in a first-round RT-PCR of the TCR CDR3. From the multiplex PCR reads, TCRdb called clonotypes with MiXCR, one entry per CDR3 protein. The repertoire holds 96,000 or so distinct CDR3 sequences, with 51% as singletons. Source material: blood. The receptor set was obtained from a woman in her thirties or forties with Graves' hyperthyroidism.

This clonotype occurred many times. The CDR3: CSAISGRASENEQYF. DNA for the CDR3: TGCAGTGCGATTAGCGGGAGGGCCTCAGAGAACGAGCAGTACTTC. This chain joins TRBV20-1 and TRBJ2-7; 11 bases agree with TRBD2. This CDR3 is 15 amino acids long. Germline loops: CDR1 DFQATT, CDR2 SNEGSKA (reference sequence). With 6 bases clipped from V and 5 bases from J, the junction kept 12 bases outside the gene matches.

This CDR3 reads CSVVGISQETQYF. The CDR3 DNA follows: TGCAGCGTTGTGGGGATTTCCCAAGAGACCCAGTACTTC. The genes are TRBV29-1 and TRBJ2-5; no reliable D call. The CDR3 runs to 13 residues. Germline loops: CDR1 SQVTM, CDR2 ANQGSEA. V lost 4 bases, J lost 1 base, and 10 bases lay in between. The variable domain in full, with the rest retrieved from reference TRBV29-1 and TRBJ2-5, is SAVISQKPSRDICQRGTSLTIQCQVDSQVTMMFWYRQQPGQSLTLIATANQGSEATYESGFVIDKFPISRPNLTFSTLTVSNMSPEDSSIYLCSVVGISQETQYFGPGTRLLVL.

The rearrangement uses TRBV20-1 and TRBJ1-1; D is perhaps TRBD1 (5 bases). Trimming removed 5 bases at V and 11 bases at J, with 21 bases between. The CDR3 spans 13 residues. Germline loops: CDR1 DFQATT, CDR2 SNEGSKA (reference sequence). Here the CDR3 DNA reads TGCAGTGCTCCAGGGCCGGGGAGGGGTTGGGCTTTCTTT. Its protein product is CSAPGPGRGWAFF.

This clonotype was detected a few times. V usage is TRBV7-2 and J usage is TRBJ2-5; 10 bases line up with TRBD1. This CDR3 contains 16 residues. J gave up 3 bases and V 6 bases, and 10 bases lay outside the gene matches. Germline V gene data show CDR1 as SGHTA and CDR2 as FQGNSA. The CDR3 here is CASSFGQGVLEETQYF. CDR3 DNA sequence: TGTGCCAGCAGTTTCGGACAGGGGGTATTGGAAGAGACCCAGTACTTC.

In regard to this clonotype: A much larger clone is a single base away; this may be a read error. The chain employs TRBV5-1 and TRBJ1-5; D uncertain. Germline assignment: CDR1 SGHRS and CDR2 YFSETQ. This CDR3 is built from 11 residues. Here the CDR3 reads CANSPGQPQHF. The DNA for the CDR3 is TGCGCCAACAGCCCGGGACAGCCCCAGCATTTT.

This clonotype occurred a few times. The chain uses TRBV15 and TRBJ1-2, with D possibly TRBD1 on 5 matching bases. CDR1 LNHNV and CDR2 YYDKDF come from the germline V gene (reference sequence). CDR3 length: 16 amino acids. V shed 3 bases and J shed 2 bases, with 16 bases lying between them. The CDR3 coding sequence is TGTGCCACCAGCAGGGGGGACTCCAGAAACAACTATGGCTACACCTTC. Its protein product is CATSRGDSRNNYGYTF. The full variable domain, completed using reference TRBV15 and TRBJ1-2, is DAMVIQNPRYQVTQFGKPVTLSCSQTLNHNVMYWYQQKSSQAPKLLFHYYDKDFNNEADTPDNFQSRRPNTSFCFLDIRSPGLGDTAMYLCATSRGDSRNNYGYTFGSGTRLTVV.

At least ten counts were recorded for this clonotype. The J gene is TRBJ1-2, the V gene TRBV6-6; D is undetermined. V lost 5 bases, J lost 4 bases, and 17 bases lay in between. The length of the CDR3 is 15 residues. Germline CDR1 and CDR2: MNHNY and SVGAGI (reference sequence). CDR3 sequence: CASSRPEAGVYGYTF. Here the CDR3 DNA reads TGTGCCAGCAGTAGACCCGAGGCCGGCGTCTATGGCTACACCTTC.

The chain's CDR3 is CASSGQGPRGYTF. CDR3 in DNA: TGTGCCAGCAGCGGACAGGGGCCGCGTGGCTACACCTTC. The chain recombines TRBV13 with TRBJ1-2; 9 bases agree with TRBD1. The CDR3 loop spans 13 amino acids. Germline loops: CDR1 PRHDT, CDR2 FYEKMQ (reference sequence). J lost 7 bases, V lost 5 bases, and 5 bases had no gene match.

About this clonotype: One end of the junction does not line up with germline, which may come from a read error. The rearrangement links TRBV10-3 to TRBJ2-7, with 7 bases fitting TRBD1. The germline CDR1 and CDR2 sequences are ENHRY and SYGVKD. This CDR3 spans 15 amino acids. In DNA, the CDR3 is TGTGCCATTAGTGAGCACGACAGGGCAAAGGACGAGCAGTGCTTC. Its protein product is CAISEHDRAKDEQCF.

The rearrangement links TRBV7-2 to TRBJ1-4; TRBD1 matches at 8 bases. CDR1 is SGHTA, CDR2 FQGNSA, per germline. The V and J ends lost 5 bases and 7 bases, in that order; junction bases with no gene match: 3. The CDR3 extends over 13 amino acids. The CDR3: CASSVTGAEKLFF. Here the CDR3 DNA reads TGTGCCAGCAGCGTGACAGGGGCTGAAAAACTGTTTTTT. Drawing the rest from reference TRBV7-2 and TRBJ1-4, the complete variable domain is GAGVSQSPSNKVTEKGKDVELRCDPISGHTALYWYRQSLGQGLEFLIYFQGNSAPDKSGLPSDRFSAERTGGSVSTLTIQRTQQEDSAVYLCASSVTGAEKLFFGSGTQLSVL.

This clonotype was counted only a few times. The V gene is TRBV7-9, the J gene TRBJ2-2; a possible D gene is TRBD2 (6 bases). CDR3 length equals 15 residues. Trimming took 6 bases from V and 4 from J, leaving 15 bases between them. Per the germline V gene, CDR1 is SEHNR and CDR2 is FQNEAQ (reference sequence). CDR3 in DNA: TGTGCCAGCAGAATGAGGACTATATTCACCGGGGAGCTGTTTTTT. This codes for CASRMRTIFTGELFF.

The chain links TRBV15 to TRBJ1-4; D not certain. The length of the CDR3 is 17 residues. V lost 3 bases, J lost 0 bases, and 14 bases lay in between. Germline CDR1 and CDR2: LNHNV and YYDKDF (reference sequence). The DNA of the CDR3 is TGTGCCACCAGCAGCCCCACCCACAGCCCAACTAATGAAAAACTGTTTTTT. This sequence encodes CATSSPTHSPTNEKLFF. Variable domain in full (rest from reference TRBV15 and TRBJ1-4): DAMVIQNPRYQVTQFGKPVTLSCSQTLNHNVMYWYQQKSSQAPKLLFHYYDKDFNNEADTPDNFQSRRPNTSFCFLDIRSPGLGDTAMYLCATSSPTHSPTNEKLFFGSGTQLSVL.

The chain couples TRBV7-8 to TRBJ2-3; perhaps TRBD2 as D (6 bases). The germline V gene encodes CDR1 SGHVS and CDR2 FQNEAQ. The ends were cut back, 5 bases at V and 0 bases at J, with 15 bases in the middle. The CDR3 consists of 16 residues. CDR3 loop: CASSPLLGGSTDTQYF. CDR3 in DNA: TGTGCCAGCAGCCCACTCCTGGGGGGTAGCACAGATACGCAGTATTTT.

This clonotype was detected many times. The chain is built from TRBV4-1 and TRBJ1-2; unclear D gene. The CDR3 totals 13 residues. V lost 1 base, J lost 3 bases, and 6 bases lay in between. Per the germline V gene, CDR1 is MGHRA and CDR2 is YSYEKL. CDR3 loop: CASSQATDYGYTF. The CDR3 DNA follows: TGCGCCAGCAGCCAAGCCACGGACTATGGCTACACCTTC.

This clonotype was recorded at least ten times. This chain connects TRBV6-1 to TRBJ1-5; 9 bases match TRBD1. Losses at the gene ends were 6 bases for V and 1 base for J; bases not matched to a gene: 10. The CDR3 consists of 17 residues. Looked up from germline, CDR1 is MNHNS and CDR2 is SASEGT. CDR3 amino acids: CASSPGGQGHSNQPQHF. The CDR3 nucleotides read TGTGCCAGCAGCCCCGGCGGACAGGGGCACAGCAATCAGCCCCAGCATTTT.

The chain links TRBV7-8 to TRBJ2-7, with D hard to call. Germline CDR1 is SGHVS and CDR2 is FQNEAQ. V gave up 5 bases and J gave up 0 bases, with 14 bases separating them. This CDR3 has 15 amino acids. CDR3 DNA sequence: TGTGCCAGCAGCCAAGGAGTAGGGTACTCCTACGAGCAGTACTTC. This translates into CASSQGVGYSYEQYF.

This clonotype has ten or more counts. This chain uses TRBV7-2 with TRBJ2-7, with 12 bases matching TRBD2. The CDR3 length is 14 residues. The V and J ends lost 6 bases and 1 base, in that order; junction bases with no gene match: 1. Germline V gene sequence: CDR1 SGHTA, CDR2 FQGNSA. The CDR3, as DNA: TGTGCCAGCAGACTAGCGGGAGGTTCCTACGAGCAGTACTTC. This translates into CASRLAGGSYEQYF.

This clonotype was observed many times. The V and J genes are TRBV3-2 and TRBJ2-7; the D call in the table, TRBD1, was not verified against the DNA. TRBV3-2 is an annotated pseudogene. This CDR3 is built from 15 residues. The CDR3 spells CASSQVSRTSYEQYF. The CDR3 nucleotides are TGTGCCAGCAGCCAAGTGTCCAGGACATCCTACGAGCAGTACTTC.

With respect to this clonotype: The DNA is omitted, as the CDR3 cannot be located on it reliably, and the CDR3 follows TCRdb's listing. The chain is built from TRBV7-2 and TRBJ2-7; TRBD2 is taken as the D call from the table, unchecked against the DNA. Germline V CDR1 and CDR2: SGHTA, FQGNSA. The CDR3 length is 20 residues, termini included. CDR3 in amino acids: CDSSFYICSASHRVSYEQYF.

The table lists this clonotype with many counts. The chain couples TRBV2 to TRBJ2-7; TRBD2 agrees at 7 bases. V trimming: 8 bases; J trimming: 0 bases; junction bases outside the gene matches: 1. The CDR3 length is 12 residues. The germline V gene has CDR1 SNHLY and CDR2 FYNNEI. The CDR3: CASRDYSYEQYF. In nucleotides, the CDR3 is TGTGCCAGCCGGGACTACTCCTACGAGCAGTACTTC. The full variable domain, its missing parts supplied by reference TRBV2 and TRBJ2-7, is EPEVTQTPSHQVTQMGQEVILRCVPISNHLYFYWYRQILGQKVEFLVSFYNNEISEKSEIFDDQFSVERPDGSNFTLKIRSTKLEDSAMYFCASRDYSYEQYFGPGTRLTVT.

Concerning this clonotype: As the CDR3 is not closed by the conserved phenylalanine or tryptophan, this likely results from a read error. The limits of the CDR3 on the DNA are not certain, so only TCRdb's listed CDR3 is given. V gene TRBV20-1 combines with J gene TRBJ1-5; TRBD1, the table's D call, lacks a check against the DNA. CDR1 DFQATT and CDR2 SNEGSKA come from the germline V gene (reference sequence). The CDR3 has 15 residues if both end residues are counted. This CDR3 is CSARDSGTRIQPQQL.